This T cell receptor beta chain was documented in a study of cytotoxic CD8 clonotypes in ibrutinib-treated CLL (dated by TCRdb to about 2021). Context from the whole study: The cohort was composed of about 10 relapsed/refractory and roughly 16 treatment-naive patients; IGHV unmutated status was identified in approximately 17 patients. Partial responses were observed in about 25 patients and complete responses in 2; after a median follow-up of about 69 months, remission was maintained in 14 patients and progression was observed in some twelve. Response samples were obtained after a median of approximately eleven months of treatment, with a range of about 6 to 36 months. On average, each sample had approximately 280,000 productive templates and tens of thousands of productive rearrangements. Longitudinal samples were available for about 30% of the roughly 90 trial participants. Cryopreserved peripheral blood mononuclear cells were collected before treatment, at response, and at either disease progression or sustained remission. Patients were still on ibrutinib when every remission and progressive disease sample was collected.

For this chain, trimming is 2 bases at the V end and 5 bases at the J end, and the number of junction bases without a gene match is 12. Reading the germline V gene gives CDR1 SGHDT and CDR2 YYEEEE. Spanning cysteine to phenylalanine, the CDR3 consists of 17 amino acids. Only the CDR3 portion is preserved as DNA: 51 bases, with reading frame beginning at the first base. For this clone: Its antigen is currently not known. Within one base of it there is no much larger clone, and no base qualities were kept.

The goal of deep resolution MiSeq sequencing was a depth between 1 in 1 million and 1 in 200,000 T cells, and coverage averaged 10x per clonotype. TCR beta libraries were generated with the immunoSEQ hsTCRB Kit. Regarding the original processing steps: The data were analyzed with ImmunoSEQ Analyzer and ImmunoSEQ Data Assistant, and V, D and J gene assignments followed IMGT definitions. Clonality, which ranges from 0 to 1, was calculated as one minus the normalized Shannon entropy of productive rearrangement frequencies. Public clonotype analysis was restricted to overrepresented clonotypes comprising at least 0.05% of each patient's repertoire. About a dozen repertoires from age-matched healthy donors, obtained from immuneACCESS, served as clonality controls. TCRdb mirrors the immuneACCESS table, restricted to in-frame sequences. Some clones are absent from its copies; in checked studies, under half trace to an unresolved V gene, and the reason for the others is unknown. That table supplies the V and J calls and clone size; D and trimming were determined from the DNA. Counted in this sample were around 200,000 clones; around 70% of them appeared once. The ten largest clones capture 5.9% of the sample.

The sample's time point label, decoded: about 11 months on ibrutinib. For TCR beta library preparation, about 2.1 micrograms of genomic DNA were extracted from the cryopreserved PBMCs. Longitudinal blood samples from CLL patients on ibrutinib monotherapy were analyzed using high-throughput TCR beta sequencing. The patients were enrolled in a single-center, open-label phase 2 trial of ibrutinib monotherapy. Results and caveats for the whole study, not just this receptor: Sustained-remission and progressing patients did not have matched sampling times, and lymph node repertoires were not examined. An increase in clonality was observed at ibrutinib response, with clonality remaining stable during sustained remission and falling back toward baseline at progression. Baseline clonality exceeded that of age-matched healthy donors and correlated strongly with circulating CD8+ T-cell counts. Public clonotypes were rare and either shrank or stayed stable during treatment, and the rise in clonality at ibrutinib response reflected expansion of private clonotypes.

Sequencing used PBMCs, obtained after 12 months of ibrutinib treatment. This receptor was taken from a human donor with chronic lymphocytic leukemia. Recombination linked TRBV5-6 to TRBJ2-3; 9 junctional bases match TRBD2. CDR3 reads: CASSFGLGLAGRDTQYF. The sequence in DNA is TGTGCCAGCAGCTTCGGGTTGGGGCTAGCGGGAAGAGATACGCAGTATTTT.